This TCR beta chain was retrieved from a study of PD-1 blockade in classical Hodgkin lymphoma. Study findings and constraints: Newly diagnosed patients were reported to exhibit reduced baseline TCR diversity relative to healthy donors. Possibly reflecting disease activity or prior therapy, repertoire differences have causes that remain undefined.

TCRdb's copy holds only in-frame clones and misses some; the assay was immunoSEQ multiplex PCR. The profile shows about 15,000 clones, around 90% of them singletons. Germline-derived CDR1 and CDR2 are SGHVS and FNYEAQ. V gave up 5 bases and J gave up 1 base, with 13 bases separating them. CDR3 length: 15 amino acids. Concerning this clone: The antigen is undetermined.

Time point of the sample: newly diagnosed, previously untreated cHL patient sample. Newly diagnosed, untreated classical Hodgkin lymphoma PBMCs served as comparison. The receptor was isolated from a human donor with classical Hodgkin lymphoma. Sequencing was carried out using peripheral blood mononuclear cells (PBMCs). The chain is built from TRBV7-6 and TRBJ2-3, with no clear D. Written as DNA, the CDR3 is TGTGCCAGCAGCGGTAGCCACAGCGGCACAGATACGCAGTATTTT. Amino acids: CASSGSHSGTDTQYF.